The clone carrying this T cell receptor (beta chain) was detected ten times or more. What it recognizes is unknown. This CDR3 comprises 14 residues. Germline V gene data show CDR1 as MNHEY and CDR2 as SVGEGT. J was trimmed by 5 bases and V by 10 bases; bases with no gene match: 10. This sample is drawn from a study of T-cell reconstitution after alpha-beta-depleted transplantation in children. Study-wide results and caveats: Surviving recipient T cells and thymic progenitors underlay high day-60 TCRbeta diversity in some patients. After transplant, at about two months, alpha-beta T cells were reportedly derived from several hundred expanded graft clones. T-cell counts and diversity at one year post-transplant came mainly from newly produced T cells.

TCRbeta library preparation incorporated unique molecular identifiers. TCRdb ran MiXCR on the PCR reads and lists one entry per CDR3 protein. Of around 30,000 distinct CDR3 sequences in the sample, roughly 6.7% were seen once. The sequence came from a child under two years old who had a stem cell transplant for acute myeloid leukemia, so the T cells may come from the graft donor. The chain uses TRBV6-2 or TRBV6-3 and TRBJ2-1, with TRBD2 identical over 8 bases. The sequenced sample was peripheral blood, obtained 60 days after TCRalphabeta/CD19-depleted stem cell transplant. CDR3 residues: CATSGGPWNNEQFF. Written as DNA, the CDR3 is TGTGCCACCAGCGGGGGACCCTGGAACAATGAGCAGTTCTTC.